The 28 T cell receptor beta chains below were found in one sample sequenced in a study of CD8 T cells in ankylosing spondylitis. Study results and limitations: Ankylosing spondylitis blood appeared to carry a characteristic TCR beta motif of several highly homologous variants.

TCRdb re-derived calls from the 5' RACE reads in MiXCR, one entry per CDR3 protein. The sample carries approximately 400,000 distinct CDR3 sequences, 17% recorded once. Antigens for these TCRs are unknown. The sequenced sample consisted of blood, either unsorted or a sorted T cell fraction (not recorded which). The receptors stem from a male donor with ankylosing spondylitis.

The chain is built from TRBV7-9 and TRBJ2-1, with D maybe TRBD1 (5 bases). V lost 1 base, J lost 0 bases, and 13 bases lay in between. The CDR3 covers 17 residues. From germline, CDR1 is SEHNR and CDR2 FQNEAQ (reference sequence). As DNA, the CDR3 is TGTGCCAGCAGCTTAGTATGGGGCCGCAGCTCCTACAATGAGCAGTTCTTC. Translated: CASSLVWGRSSYNEQFF.

V usage is TRBV6-5 and J usage is TRBJ1-3, with D unresolved. Germline V gives CDR1 MNHEY, CDR2 SVGAGI. This CDR3 has 17 amino acids. V dropped 0 bases and J dropped 6 bases, with 18 bases sitting between them. CDR3 loop: CASSYSSTVFGENTIYF. CDR3 nucleotides: TGTGCCAGCAGTTACTCGAGTACGGTCTTCGGTGAAAACACCATATATTTT.

The table lists this clonotype with a few counts. The genes are TRBV7-4 and TRBJ1-1, with D possibly being TRBD1 (6 bases). The germline V and J ends were trimmed by 4 bases and 0 bases, with 15 bases remaining between them. Germline assignment: CDR1 SGHVT and CDR2 SQSDAQ. This CDR3 spans 16 amino acids. This CDR3 is CASSSHRTDVNTEAFF. Written as DNA, the CDR3 is TGTGCCAGCAGCTCCCATCGGACAGATGTGAACACTGAAGCTTTCTTT.

The chain couples TRBV2 to TRBJ2-5, with no clear D. The germline V gene has CDR1 SNHLY and CDR2 FYNNEI. Trimming cost V 7 bases and J 2 bases, with 14 bases left between them. CDR3 size: 14 residues. CDR3 residues: CASMLHSQQETQYF. CDR3 sequence (DNA): TGTGCCAGCATGCTGCACAGTCAACAAGAGACCCAGTACTTC.

There are a few counts of this clonotype. The chain recombines TRBV4-3 with TRBJ2-3, with D unclear. CDR3 length: 16 residues. V shed 0 bases and J shed 4 bases, with 14 bases lying between them. Germline V lookup: CDR1 LGHNA, CDR2 YSLEER. The CDR3 sequence is CASSQDNTPGPDTQYF. CDR3 sequence (DNA): TGCGCCAGCAGCCAAGATAACACCCCTGGGCCAGATACGCAGTATTTT.

In this sample, this clonotype turned up a few times. The chain is built from TRBV7-9 and TRBJ1-1; 9 bases fit TRBD1. The germline CDR1 and CDR2 sequences are SEHNR and FQNEAQ (reference sequence). Trimming removed 5 bases from V and 7 bases from J; junction bases left unmatched: 8. The CDR3 has 14 residues. CDR3 in amino acids: CASSRQGDIDEAFF. For the CDR3, the DNA is TGTGCCAGCAGCCGACAGGGGGACATCGATGAAGCTTTCTTT.

The chain is built from TRBV6-6 and TRBJ1-2, with 7 positions matching TRBD1. V trimming: 3 bases; J trimming: 8 bases; junction bases outside the gene matches: 6. The CDR3 runs to 13 residues. Germline-derived CDR1 and CDR2 are MNHNY and SVGAGI (reference sequence). CDR3 sequence reads: CASSYNRGSGYTF. CDR3 bases: TGTGCCAGCAGTTATAACAGGGGATCCGGCTACACCTTC.

This clonotype was detected a few times. The genes are TRBV7-9 and TRBJ1-2; D not resolved. Germline V CDR1 and CDR2: SEHNR, FQNEAQ (reference sequence). The germline V and J ends were trimmed by 2 bases and 0 bases, with 7 bases remaining between them. The CDR3 spans 14 residues. The CDR3 protein is CASSLNGANYGYTF. DNA for the CDR3: TGTGCCAGCAGCTTAAATGGCGCTAACTATGGCTACACCTTC.

This clonotype was counted only a few times. CDR3 in DNA: TGTGCCAGCAGGAAACAGGGGGCCATTGAAAAACTGTTTTTT. Translating gives CASRKQGAIEKLFF. The J gene is TRBJ1-4, the V gene TRBV12-3 or TRBV12-4; 9 positions agree with TRBD1. The CDR3 covers 14 residues. Unmatched junction bases numbered 6, after V lost 6 bases and J lost 7 bases.

This clonotype has just a few counts. The chain recombines TRBV12-3 or TRBV12-4 with TRBJ2-3, with 8 bases fitting TRBD2. This CDR3 comprises 13 residues. Unmatched junction bases numbered 2, after V lost 7 bases and J lost 2 bases. CDR3 sequence reads: CASNGRATDTQYF. CDR3 coding DNA: TGTGCCAGCAACGGGAGGGCCACAGATACGCAGTATTTT.

The rearrangement joins TRBV20-1 to TRBJ1-1, with 7 positions matching TRBD1. Germline CDR1 and CDR2: DFQATT and SNEGSKA (reference sequence). The CDR3 spans 14 residues. Losses at the gene ends were 2 bases for V and 0 bases for J; bases not matched to a gene: 3. Written as DNA, the CDR3 is TGCAGTGCTAGACGGGACAGCATGAACACTGAAGCTTTCTTT. Protein product: CSARRDSMNTEAFF.

The sample holds a few counts of this clonotype. The rearrangement joins TRBV2 to TRBJ1-5, with D perhaps matching TRBD1 (6 bases). The CDR3 extends over 15 amino acids. V was cut by 3 bases and J by 6 bases, with 15 bases left in between. Germline CDR1 SNHLY, CDR2 FYNNEI. The CDR3 nucleotides read TGTGCCAGCAGTGACGCACAGGGAATGGTTCAGCCCCAGCATTTT. Amino acid sequence: CASSDAQGMVQPQHF.

The chain has TRBV3-1 and TRBJ2-3, with TRBD1 matching over 10 bases. Trimming removed 4 bases from V and 3 bases from J; junction bases left unmatched: 4. CDR3 length: 15 amino acids. Germline V gene sequence: CDR1 LGHDT, CDR2 YNNKEL (reference sequence). The CDR3 reads CASSLGTGETDTQYF. Here the CDR3 DNA reads TGTGCCAGCAGCCTAGGGACAGGGGAAACAGATACGCAGTATTTT.

This clonotype was observed a few times. The rearrangement links TRBV19 to TRBJ1-2; maybe TRBD1 (6 bases). CDR3 size: 13 residues. V was trimmed by 7 bases and J by 8 bases, leaving 17 bases between them. The germline V gene encodes CDR1 LNHDA and CDR2 SQIVND (reference sequence). The CDR3: CASTEIQTGGYTF. In DNA, the CDR3 is TGTGCCAGTACCGAAATCCAGACAGGCGGCTACACCTTC.

This clonotype was found a few times. This chain uses TRBV29-1 with TRBJ1-6; D call uncertain. CDR1 is SQVTM, CDR2 ANQGSEA, per germline. The V gene lost 4 bases and the J gene lost 7 bases, with 17 bases spanning the gap. The CDR3 consists of 15 residues. Here the CDR3 DNA reads TGCAGCGTTGCGGTGGTGGGCGGTGGGAATTCACCCCTCCACTTT. As protein: CSVAVVGGGNSPLHF.

The genes are TRBV7-2 and TRBJ1-6; 7 nucleotides match TRBD1. The CDR3 length is 15 residues. V gave up 7 bases and J gave up 9 bases; unmatched junction bases: 12. Germline V gene data show CDR1 as SGHTA and CDR2 as FQGNSA. The CDR3 loop is CASTVGDRESSPLHF. Here the CDR3 DNA reads TGTGCCAGCACCGTGGGTGACAGGGAGAGTTCACCCCTCCACTTT.

The genes are TRBV15 and TRBJ2-3, with TRBD1 matching over 8 bases. With 3 bases clipped from V and 1 base from J, the junction kept 6 bases outside the gene matches. The CDR3 consists of 16 residues. Looked up from germline, CDR1 is LNHNV and CDR2 is YYDKDF (reference sequence). For the CDR3, the DNA is TGTGCCACCAGCAGGGATCCGACAGGGGGCACAGATACGCAGTATTTT. Protein product: CATSRDPTGGTDTQYF.

This clonotype was seen only a few times. The chain couples TRBV7-6 to TRBJ1-4; 9 bases align to TRBD1. This CDR3 comprises 15 residues. Germline lookup yields CDR1 SGHVS and CDR2 FNYEAQ. Trimming cost V 6 bases and J 4 bases; bases outside gene matches: 6. CDR3 residues: CASRAGTGRNEKLFF. The CDR3 coding sequence is TGTGCCAGCAGAGCCGGGACAGGGCGTAATGAAAAACTGTTTTTT.

This clonotype was counted a few times. V usage is TRBV20-1 and J usage is TRBJ2-1; TRBD2 aligns across 8 bases. The CDR3 contains 13 residues. V shed 6 bases, J shed 8 bases, and the junction held 9 bases outside the gene matches. The V gene's germline CDR1 is DFQATT and CDR2 SNEGSKA (reference sequence). This CDR3 reads CSAGGEVGDEQFF. DNA for the CDR3: TGCAGTGCCGGGGGGGAGGTCGGGGATGAGCAGTTCTTC.

This chain links TRBV6-2 or TRBV6-3 with TRBJ2-7; D may be TRBD2 (5 bases). V lost 7 bases and J 2 bases, leaving 18 bases between the germline ends. The CDR3 has 15 residues. The V gene's germline CDR1 is MNHEY and CDR2 SVGEGT. CDR3 DNA: TGTGCCAGCACCATGGACGGGAAGGAGACCTACGAGCAGTACTTC. Translation gives CASTMDGKETYEQYF.

The rearrangement joins TRBV3-1 to TRBJ2-7, with D hard to call. CDR1 is LGHDT and CDR2 is YNNKEL in the germline V gene (reference sequence). The CDR3 runs to 13 residues. V was cut by 4 bases and J by 7 bases, with 14 bases left in between. CDR3 loop: CASSLLSGWEQYF. CDR3 coding DNA: TGTGCCAGCAGCCTTCTGTCGGGTTGGGAGCAGTACTTC.

This rearrangement joins TRBV9 to TRBJ2-7, with D maybe TRBD2 (6 bases). With 0 bases removed from V and 2 bases from J, the gap between germline ends came to 9 bases. This CDR3 comprises 14 residues. The germline gives CDR1 SGDLS, CDR2 YYNGEE. The CDR3 DNA is TGTGCCAGCAGCGTAGAGGGAGGCCCCTACGAGCAGTACTTC. Translated: CASSVEGGPYEQYF. The variable domain in full, completed from reference TRBV9 and TRBJ2-7, reads DSGVTQTPKHLITATGQRVTLRCSPRSGDLSVYWYQQSLDQGLQFLIQYYNGEERAKGNILERFSAQQFPDLHSELNLSSLELGDSALYFCASSVEGGPYEQYFGPGTRLTVT.

Only a few counts were recorded for this clonotype. The chain uses TRBV29-1 and TRBJ2-7, with 11 bases that match TRBD2. The germline CDR1 and CDR2 sequences are SQVTM and ANQGSEA. The CDR3 loop spans 15 amino acids. V shed 7 bases and J 6 bases; nucleotides not matched to a gene: 14. CDR3 region: CSAWGSGREFLEQYF. The DNA of the CDR3 is TGCAGCGCCTGGGGTAGCGGGAGGGAATTTCTCGAGCAGTACTTC.

The genes are TRBV2 and TRBJ2-7, with TRBD2 matching over 13 bases. Germline lookup yields CDR1 SNHLY and CDR2 FYNNEI. Trimming cost V 6 bases and J 4 bases; bases outside gene matches: 6. CDR3 size: 15 residues. CDR3: CASRLAGGPLYEQYF. The CDR3 nucleotides are TGTGCCAGCAGACTAGCGGGAGGGCCCCTGTACGAGCAGTACTTC.

In this sample, this clonotype turned up a few times. V usage is TRBV9 and J usage is TRBJ2-3, with 13 bases identical to TRBD2. CDR3 length: 16 amino acids. CDR1 is SGDLS and CDR2 is YYNGEE in the germline V gene. V was pared by 4 bases and J by 6 bases, with 8 bases of the junction left unmatched. DNA for the CDR3: TGTGCCAGCAGCACACTAGCGGGGGGGCCGAAGGATACGCAGTATTTT. Encoded protein: CASSTLAGGPKDTQYF.

This clonotype was counted only a few times. The rearrangement joins TRBV5-1 to TRBJ1-2; D not resolved. The CDR3 has 15 amino acids. In germline, CDR1 is SGHRS, CDR2 YFSETQ. V lost 0 bases and J lost 0, with 9 bases in between. The CDR3 protein is CASSLAGNSNYGYTF. The CDR3 DNA follows: TGCGCCAGCAGCTTGGCCGGAAATTCTAACTATGGCTACACCTTC.

The chain joins TRBV2 to TRBJ2-7; weak D call: TRBD2 (5 bases). CDR1 and CDR2 (germline): SNHLY, FYNNEI. V was shortened by 6 bases and J by 2 bases, with 20 bases between the two germline ends. The length of the CDR3 is 16 residues. Written as DNA, the CDR3 is TGTGCCAGCAGACCCTCCCCTAGCCAATTCCCCTACGAGCAGTACTTC. Protein: CASRPSPSQFPYEQYF.

This clonotype was picked up many times. The chain couples TRBV12-3 or TRBV12-4 to TRBJ1-6; no firm D call. The CDR3 runs to 17 residues. V lost 2 bases and J lost 9, with 20 bases in between. CDR3 nucleotide sequence: TGTGCCAGCAGTTTAAAGGCCGGAGCGGGGAACGGTTCACCCCTCCACTTT. Protein product: CASSLKAGAGNGSPLHF.